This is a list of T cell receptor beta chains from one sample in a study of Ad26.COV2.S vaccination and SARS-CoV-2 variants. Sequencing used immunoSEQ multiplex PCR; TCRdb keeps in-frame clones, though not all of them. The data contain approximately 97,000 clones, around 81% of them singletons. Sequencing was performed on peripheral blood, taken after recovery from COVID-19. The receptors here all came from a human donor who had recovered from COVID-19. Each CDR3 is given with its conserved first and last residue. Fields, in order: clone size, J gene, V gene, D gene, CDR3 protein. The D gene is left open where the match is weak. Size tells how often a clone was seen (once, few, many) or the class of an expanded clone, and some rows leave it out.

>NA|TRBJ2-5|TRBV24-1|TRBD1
CATSAITGGGETQYF
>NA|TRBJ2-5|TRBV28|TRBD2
CASSFIGGAEGYQETQYF
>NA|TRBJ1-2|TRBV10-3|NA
CAISDKTNYGYTF
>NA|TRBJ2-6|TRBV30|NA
CAWSRGAGANVLTF
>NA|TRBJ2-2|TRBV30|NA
CAWRTTGSTGELFF
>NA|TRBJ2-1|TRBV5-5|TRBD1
CASSLGSRGLGYEQFF
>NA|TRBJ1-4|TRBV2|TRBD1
CASRADRGTNEKLFF
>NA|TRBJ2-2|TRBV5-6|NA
CASKPGPREGELFF
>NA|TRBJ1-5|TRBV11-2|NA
CASSLSDNQPQHF
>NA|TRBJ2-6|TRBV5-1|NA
CASSLGGPGANVLTF
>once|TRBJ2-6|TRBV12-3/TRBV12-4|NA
CASGTSGANVLTF
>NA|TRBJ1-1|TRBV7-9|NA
CASSPQVNTEAFF
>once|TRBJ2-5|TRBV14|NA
CASSQWGRETQYF
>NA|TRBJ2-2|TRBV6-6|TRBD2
CASGNSGGAGTGELFF